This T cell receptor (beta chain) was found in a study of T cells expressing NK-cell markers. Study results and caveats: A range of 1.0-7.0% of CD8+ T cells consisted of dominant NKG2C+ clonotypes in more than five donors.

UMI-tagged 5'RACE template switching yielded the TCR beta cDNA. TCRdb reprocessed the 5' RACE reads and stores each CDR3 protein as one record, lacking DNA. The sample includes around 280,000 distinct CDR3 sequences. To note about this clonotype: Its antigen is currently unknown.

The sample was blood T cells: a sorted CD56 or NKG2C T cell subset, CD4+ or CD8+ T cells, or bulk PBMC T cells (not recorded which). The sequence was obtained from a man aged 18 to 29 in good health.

The CDR3 protein is CASSKGIDYRDTQYF. This chain connects TRBV7-3 to TRBJ2-3; TCRdb reports TRBD2, a call that lacks DNA to check it against. The CDR3 runs to 15 residues. Germline V CDR1 and CDR2: SGHTA, FQGTGA.